This T cell receptor (beta chain) was found in a study of persistence of HIV-infected CD4 T cells. Study-level points and caveats: TCRbeta richness was lower in CMV- and Gag-responding cells than in anti-CD3/anti-CD28-responding cells.

A word on this clone: What it recognizes is unknown.

This CDR3 has 14 amino acids. Trimming removed 2 bases from V and 2 bases from J, with 8 bases in between. The germline V gene encodes CDR1 MNHEY and CDR2 SVGEGT. An overlapping HIV-1 Gag peptide pool stimulated these cells at about 1 ug/peptide/mL. Sorting of responding CD4+ T cells relied on upregulated CD40 ligand together with CD69. Undetectable plasma HIV-1 RNA below 50 copies/mL lasted at least 4 years. Anti-CD28/CD49d costimulation, CD40-blocking antibody and enfuvirtide were given to CD8-depleted PBMCs for 18 hours. The immunoSEQ assay was version 4, run in survey mode. Sequenced by immunoSEQ multiplex PCR; TCRdb stores in-frame clones only, minus some. The sample holds about 13,000 clones, 66% seen once.

Sequences were derived from CD4+ T cells sorted from PBMCs after roughly 18-hour stimulation, sampled from a patient who received antiretroviral therapy. The receptor was isolated from an adult man with HIV who was CMV-seropositive. This sequence joins TRBV6-2 or TRBV6-3 and TRBJ2-3; D call uncertain. Here the CDR3 reads CASSYMAHTDTQYF. DNA of the CDR3: TGTGCCAGCAGTTACATGGCCCACACAGATACGCAGTATTTT.